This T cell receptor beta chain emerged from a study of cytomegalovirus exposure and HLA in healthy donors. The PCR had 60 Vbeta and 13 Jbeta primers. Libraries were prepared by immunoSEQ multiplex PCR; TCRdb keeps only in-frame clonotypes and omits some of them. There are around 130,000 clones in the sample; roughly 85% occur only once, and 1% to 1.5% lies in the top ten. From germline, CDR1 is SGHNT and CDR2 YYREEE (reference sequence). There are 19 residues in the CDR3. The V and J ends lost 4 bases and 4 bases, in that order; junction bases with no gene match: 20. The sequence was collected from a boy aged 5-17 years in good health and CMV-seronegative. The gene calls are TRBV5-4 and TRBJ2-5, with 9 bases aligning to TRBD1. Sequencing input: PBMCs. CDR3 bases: TGTGCCAGCAGCCGACCAGTGCTTAGAGGGACAGGGACTCGAGAGACCCAGTACTTC. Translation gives CASSRPVLRGTGTRETQYF.